The next 15 T cell receptor beta chains were all read from a single sample in a study of regulatory T cells in long-lasting Graves disease. Sample time point: persistent/refractory GD, antithyroid drugs over 5 years with positive TRAb. The TCR library was made from RNA that had been extracted from PBMCs in TRIzol. Through Arm-PCR of CDR3 regions and iRepertoire HTBI primers, TCR beta libraries were built. TCRdb re-called the multiplex PCR reads through MiXCR, storing one row per CDR3 protein. The sample has over 450,000 distinct CDR3 sequences, 20% to 25% seen once; the top ten hold roughly 7.1%. Material: peripheral blood mononuclear cells (PBMCs), obtained when the disease was refractory, from a patient treated with antithyroid drugs. These receptors were obtained from a female donor with Graves disease.

This clonotype was counted only a few times. CDR3 region: CSVEEDRNYEQYF. CDR3 nucleotide sequence: TGCAGCGTTGAAGAGGACAGAAACTACGAGCAGTACTTC. The chain carries TRBV29-1 and TRBJ2-7, with D possibly matching TRBD1 (6 bases). This CDR3 is 13 amino acids long. Germline V CDR1 and CDR2: SQVTM, ANQGSEA. Trimming stripped 0 bases from V and 3 bases from J, with 9 bases between.

In this sample, this clonotype turned up once. This rearrangement joins TRBV3-2 to TRBJ2-6. TRBV3-2 is a pseudogene segment. The CDR3 contains 15 residues. CDR3 bases: TGTGCCAGCAGCCAAGGCGGTTCCGGGGCCAACGTCCTGACTTTC. This gives the protein CASSQGGSGANVLTF.

The V call is TRBV30, the J call TRBJ1-2; D call uncertain. Trimming pared 0 bases from V and 2 bases from J, leaving 16 bases between. The CDR3 has 16 residues. Germline CDR1 and CDR2: GTSNPN and SVGIG (reference sequence). The DNA of the CDR3 is TGTGCCTGGAGTGTACGAGTTGTAGGAAAAAACTATGGCTACACCTTC. Translated: CAWSVRVVGKNYGYTF.

This clonotype was counted once. V usage is TRBV19 and J usage is TRBJ1-5; TRBD1 matches at 8 bases. V trimming: 4 bases; J trimming: 0 bases; junction bases outside the gene matches: 11. Germline V gene data show CDR1 as LNHDA and CDR2 as SQIVND (reference sequence). The CDR3 runs to 18 residues. The CDR3 DNA sequence: TGTGCCAGTAGTAACCCGGACAGGGTTAGGTATAGCAATCAGCCCCAGCATTTT. Translated, it gives CASSNPDRVRYSNQPQHF.

The rearrangement joins TRBV19 to TRBJ1-5; D not certain. CDR1 is LNHDA and CDR2 is SQIVND in the germline V gene (reference sequence). Trimming pared 6 bases from V and 0 bases from J, leaving 9 bases between. The CDR3 runs 14 residues. The CDR3 DNA follows: TGTGCCAGTAGGCGGGAGTTTAGCAATCAGCCCCAGCATTTT. Its protein product is CASRREFSNQPQHF.

This clonotype was detected ten times or more. The chain links TRBV3-1 to TRBJ1-1; tentative D call: TRBD1 (6 bases). Trimming removed 4 bases at V and 10 bases at J, with 19 bases between. The CDR3 consists of 14 residues. The V gene's germline CDR1 is LGHDT and CDR2 YNNKEL (reference sequence). The CDR3 region is CASSPTGLTQRAFF. The DNA of the CDR3 is TGTGCCAGCAGCCCGACAGGCCTCACTCAGAGAGCTTTCTTT.

In this sample, this clonotype turned up many times. The chain employs TRBV12-3 or TRBV12-4 and TRBJ1-5; D unresolved. Trimming took 2 bases from V and 7 from J, leaving 9 bases between them. This CDR3 comprises 13 residues. The CDR3 reads CASSLFGGQPQHF. The CDR3 nucleotides read TGTGCCAGCAGTTTATTTGGCGGCCAGCCCCAGCATTTT.

The rearrangement joins TRBV28 to TRBJ1-5; possibly TRBD1 for D (6 bases). V was trimmed by 7 bases and J by 3 bases, leaving 19 bases between them. The CDR3 consists of 16 residues. CDR1 and CDR2 (germline): MDHEN, SYDVKM. CDR3 loop: CASINTVRGANQPQHF. CDR3 bases: TGTGCCAGCATCAACACGGTACGGGGGGCCAATCAGCCCCAGCATTTT.

This clonotype was counted only a few times. This rearrangement joins TRBV7-9 to TRBJ2-7; D is uncertain. Germline V gene data show CDR1 as SEHNR and CDR2 as FQNEAQ (reference sequence). The CDR3 extends over 12 amino acids. Trimming left V 2 bases short and J 4 bases short, with 6 bases between. The CDR3 loop reads CASSLKAYEQYF. CDR3 DNA sequence: TGTGCCAGCAGCTTAAAAGCTTACGAGCAGTACTTC.

This clonotype was seen more than once but under ten times. The chain recombines TRBV24-1 with TRBJ1-1, with 9 positions matching TRBD1. J lost 3 bases, V lost 4 bases, and 5 bases had no gene match. CDR1 is KGHDR, CDR2 SFDVKD, per germline. The CDR3 contains 15 residues. CDR3 coding DNA: TGTGCCACCAGTGACCCCCGACAGGGGGACACTGAAGCTTTCTTT. Translation: CATSDPRQGDTEAFF.

The chain joins TRBV19 to TRBJ2-6; D not resolved. The CDR3 extends over 14 amino acids. Per germline, CDR1 LNHDA and CDR2 SQIVND (reference sequence). V was trimmed by 2 bases and J by 0 bases, leaving 2 bases between them. CDR3 in DNA: TGTGCCAGTAGTATACTCTCTGGGGCCAACGTCCTGACTTTC. The encoded protein is CASSILSGANVLTF.

In its sample, this clonotype was seen many times. The chain employs TRBV2 and TRBJ1-6; no definite D call. Germline loops: CDR1 SNHLY, CDR2 FYNNEI. V shed 3 bases and J shed 4 bases, with 13 bases lying between them. There are 16 residues in the CDR3. The chain's CDR3 is CASSEFQAEYNSPLHF. The CDR3 region has the DNA TGTGCCAGCAGTGAGTTCCAGGCGGAATATAATTCACCCCTCCACTTT.

This clonotype was counted a few times. The rearrangement uses TRBV24-1 and TRBJ2-1; a weak D match, TRBD2 (6 bases). Trimming removed 7 bases from V and 4 bases from J, with 13 bases in between. Germline lookup yields CDR1 KGHDR and CDR2 SFDVKD. CDR3 length equals 14 residues. The DNA for the CDR3 is TGTGCCACCAGAAGCGGGCAGGAATACAATGAGCAGTTCTTC. Encoded protein: CATRSGQEYNEQFF.

The chain has TRBV12-5 and TRBJ2-7; the D gene is possibly TRBD2 (6 bases). The CDR3 contains 12 residues. The V end lost 9 bases, the J end lost 0 bases, and 9 bases lay between the germline ends. Germline CDR1 LGHNT, CDR2 FRNRAP. The CDR3 DNA reads TGTGCTAGAGAGGACTACTCCTACGAGCAGTACTTC. Translated, it gives CAREDYSYEQYF.

The chain has TRBV20-1 and TRBJ2-2, with 8 bases that match TRBD1. The V gene's germline CDR1 is DFQATT and CDR2 SNEGSKA (reference sequence). There are 14 residues in the CDR3. The V and J ends lost 3 bases and 4 bases, in that order; junction bases with no gene match: 4. The CDR3 DNA reads TGCAGTGCTAGCCAGGGGGCTGCCACCGGGGAGCTGTTTTTT. It is translated as CSASQGAATGELFF.